This T cell receptor beta chain stems from a study of T cells in Graves' hyperthyroidism and ophthalmopathy (dated by TCRdb to the late 2010s). About the investigation overall: Peripheral blood was sampled at the time of initial diagnosis, prior to any treatment. To identify TCR V-J signatures that set the groups apart, the researchers used a discovery cohort of about a hundred patients, made up of 40 to 45 with Graves' ophthalmopathy and about 60 with stable Graves' hyperthyroidism. Prospective prediction of ophthalmopathy was tested in an independent validation cohort of about 19 hyperthyroidism patients and around 16 patients who later progressed to ophthalmopathy. The approximately 100 discovery patients were randomly divided into training and test sets at a 7:3 ratio. The study also compared thyroid tissue and blood T-cell repertoires from 5 to 7 Graves' hyperthyroidism patients. Following sampling, methimazole starting at 30 mg daily was given to hyperthyroidism patients, and high-dose intravenous methylprednisolone was given to ophthalmopathy patients. The paper reports TCR Vbeta CDR3 sequencing of 140 or so peripheral blood samples: under 45 ophthalmopathy, fewer than 80 hyperthyroidism and approximately 17 progressor patients.

Moderately to severely active disease, a Clinical Activity Score of at least 3, a NOSPECS grade of at least 4, and a duration under 3 months were present in ophthalmopathy patients. Patients with uncontrolled infections, other autoimmune diseases, pregnancy or lactation were excluded. Diagnoses relied on clinical symptoms, serum thyroxine and TRAb, thyroid ultrasound and orbital computed tomography. Ficoll-Paque density gradient centrifugation was used to isolate PBMCs from about 9.4 ml of fresh peripheral blood. Total RNA was extracted with Trizol reagent, and quality was checked on an Agilent 2100 Bioanalyzer. Study-level results and caveats: In validation, progression to ophthalmopathy was predicted by the model with roughly 69% sensitivity and roughly 76% specificity, a median of roughly 6 months before onset. In cross-validation, a model built on a 13 V-J signature told ophthalmopathy apart from stable hyperthyroidism with less than 90% sensitivity and around 81% specificity, and in testing the same model reached 80%/75%. Blood samples also contained most of the expanded thyroid clonotypes (frequency above 0.001), which suggests that blood repertoires may reflect thyroid immune responses. Sample size was not statistically predetermined, and investigators were not blinded to group allocation.

CDR1 and CDR2 were assigned from the germline V gene (reference sequence) as SEHNR and FQNEAQ. Its CDR3 holds 17 amino acids, cysteine through phenylalanine. The only DNA kept is the CDR3, 51 bases in frame from the first base. About this clonotype itself: It lacks a known antigen. A read error may explain this, as a much larger clone is one base away.

The TCR beta CDR3 regions were amplified from RNA transcripts. The TCR CDR3 was subjected to a first round of RT-PCR using the HTBI primer set and the Qiagen OneStep RT-PCR kit. Libraries were constructed in a second round of multiplex PCR, after which size selection and purification were performed. Libraries were sequenced paired-end with 100 bp reads on an Illumina HiSeq2000. As for how the authors treated the data: SOAPnuke was used to process the raw data, removing reads that contained adapters or uncalled bases, had a mean Phred below 15, or lacked an exact match to the constant primer or identifier. COPE v1.2.5 was used to merge high-quality paired reads, and clonotypes were defined as unique nucleotide sequences. MiTCR v1.1 was used to align the clonotypes against IMGT TRBV, TRBD and TRBJ reference segments. The analysis was restricted to V-J combinations with a frequency above 0.0001, which together covered about 99% of the repertoires. The TCS score was defined as the ratio of F50 (clonal expansion) to E x V (chaos), calculated using BLOSUM62-based TCRdist between CDR3 peptides within each V-J. Welch's t-statistics and random forest reduced 500 to 550 V-J features to about 13, which were used in a naive Bayes classifier (R e1071). The public sequencing data were trimmed at Q25 with fastp and processed into clonotypes with MiXCR by TCRdb, which kept only in-frame beta chains. Merged by CDR3 protein, the rows form single entries marked with the most common genes and DNA. What appears here as the V and J calls and clone size reflects TCRdb's work, not the paper's. The sample table records 600,000 or so distinct CDR3 sequences; around 14% of these occur just once. Roughly 7.1% of the sample is in the top ten clones.

Sequenced: blood. The sequence is built from TRBV7-9 and TRBJ2-1; TRBD2 fits 10 bases in the junction. This receptor was taken from a woman between 18 and 30 years old with Graves' ophthalmopathy. The CDR3 has the sequence CTSSTRLAGRTYNEQFF. The nucleotides are TGTACCAGCAGCACCCGACTAGCGGGTCGTACCTACAATGAGCAGTTCTTC.